These 21 T cell receptor beta chains came from one sample sequenced in a study of blood T cell repertoires in COVID-19. Sequencing used immunoSEQ multiplex PCR; TCRdb keeps in-frame clones, though not all of them. The sample lists roughly 160,000 clones, 87% occurring once. The sample was peripheral blood. These receptor sequences come from a woman between 70 and 85 years old with COVID-19, enrolled during active disease.

V gene TRBV29-1 combines with J gene TRBJ1-6; TRBD1 is a possible D gene (5 bases). V lost 6 bases to trimming and J lost 9 bases, with 15 bases between them. The CDR3 is made up of 13 amino acids. Germline assignment: CDR1 SQVTM and CDR2 ANQGSEA. The CDR3 DNA sequence: TGCAGCGTCCAAGGGGCAGCCGGTTCACCCCTCCACTTT. Its translation: CSVQGAAGSPLHF.

This chain links TRBV5-4 with TRBJ2-5; 10 nucleotides align to TRBD2. Unmatched junction bases numbered 11, after V lost 5 bases and J lost 4 bases. CDR1 is SGHNT and CDR2 is YYREEE in the germline V gene (reference sequence). The length of the CDR3 is 16 residues. The CDR3 loop reads CASSSKRLAGSETQYF. The CDR3 DNA follows: TGTGCCAGCAGTTCGAAAAGACTAGCGGGCTCAGAGACCCAGTACTTC.

In this sample, this clone turned up once. The chain recombines TRBV5-5 with TRBJ2-5; 11 nucleotides line up with TRBD1. The CDR3 runs 16 residues. J was trimmed by 4 bases and V by 4 bases; bases with no gene match: 9. Germline CDR1 and CDR2: SGHKS and YYEKEE (reference sequence). The CDR3 region has the DNA TGTGCCAGCAGCCCCCTGGGACAGGGGGTGGGAGAGACCCAGTACTTC. This encodes CASSPLGQGVGETQYF.

The J gene is TRBJ1-4, the V gene TRBV7-2; no definite D call. CDR3 length equals 14 residues. Trimming shortened V by 2 bases and J by 4 bases, and 8 bases separated the two germline ends. Germline CDR1 is SGHTA and CDR2 is FQGNSA. Here the CDR3 reads CASSLQAYNEKLFF. CDR3 nucleotide sequence: TGTGCCAGCAGCTTACAGGCTTATAATGAAAAACTGTTTTTT.

This clone was seen a single time. The chain carries TRBV7-8 and TRBJ1-6; possible D gene TRBD1, 6 bases. Germline V CDR1 and CDR2: SGHVS, FQNEAQ. CDR3 length: 14 residues. Trimming shortened V by 5 bases and J by 8 bases, and 13 bases separated the two germline ends. For the CDR3, the DNA is TGTGCCAGCAGCCTGAGACAGGACGATTCACCCCTCCACTTT. Translating it yields CASSLRQDDSPLHF.

This clone was picked up a small number of times. This chain links TRBV19 with TRBJ1-1; unclear D gene. From germline, CDR1 is LNHDA and CDR2 SQIVND (reference sequence). This CDR3 region has 13 residues. V lost 6 bases to trimming and J lost 1 base, with 9 bases between them. Here the CDR3 reads CASRPGGNTEAFF. DNA of the CDR3: TGTGCCAGTAGACCAGGAGGGAACACTGAAGCTTTCTTT.

CDR3 loop: CASSANRENTEAFF. The CDR3 region has the DNA TGCGCCAGCAGTGCTAACAGAGAGAACACTGAAGCTTTCTTT. The chain joins TRBV10-2 to TRBJ1-1, with D hard to call. V lost 4 bases to trimming and J lost 1 base, with 10 bases between them. Looked up from germline, CDR1 is WSHSY and CDR2 is SAAADI. CDR3 length: 14 residues.

The rearrangement uses TRBV11-2 and TRBJ2-2; D may be TRBD1 (5 bases). The germline gives CDR1 SGHAT, CDR2 FQNNGV. This CDR3 has 14 amino acids. The ends were cut back, 2 bases at V and 5 bases at J, with 9 bases in the middle. The CDR3 reads CASSLWPGTGELFF. The DNA for the CDR3 is TGTGCCAGCAGCTTATGGCCAGGGACCGGGGAGCTGTTTTTT.

The chain combines TRBV27 with TRBJ1-2, with 8 positions matching TRBD1. Losses at the gene ends were 5 bases for V and 0 bases for J; bases not matched to a gene: 5. The length of the CDR3 is 15 residues. The V gene's germline CDR1 is MNHEY and CDR2 SMNVEV (reference sequence). CDR3 protein: CASSPDRGANYGYTF. CDR3 DNA: TGTGCCAGCAGTCCCGACAGGGGTGCTAACTATGGCTACACCTTC.

CDR3 in DNA: TGTGCCAGCACCAGCGGGGTTTACAATGAGCAGTTCTTC. Residues: CASTSGVYNEQFF. The gene calls are TRBV2 and TRBJ2-1, with 7 positions matching TRBD2. V gave up 7 bases and J gave up 4 bases; unmatched junction bases: 4. Germline lookup yields CDR1 SNHLY and CDR2 FYNNEI. This CDR3 is built from 13 residues.

The chain combines TRBV4-2 with TRBJ2-6; 7 positions agree with TRBD1. This CDR3 has 18 residues. CDR1 is LGHNA and CDR2 is YNFKEQ in the germline V gene. V shed 4 bases and J 0 bases; nucleotides not matched to a gene: 9. CDR3 region: CASSPGETGPSGANVLTF. Written as DNA, the CDR3 is TGTGCCAGCAGCCCTGGGGAGACAGGGCCCTCTGGGGCCAACGTCCTGACTTTC.

This clone was seen a handful of times. This rearrangement joins TRBV30 to TRBJ1-1; a weak D match, TRBD1 (6 bases). CDR1 is GTSNPN and CDR2 is SVGIG in the germline V gene (reference sequence). The CDR3 length is 11 residues. V was cut by 5 bases and J by 3 bases, with 7 bases left in between. The CDR3 is CAWDRHTEAFF. The CDR3 coding sequence is TGTGCCTGGGACAGGCACACTGAAGCTTTCTTT.

This clone was seen a few times. Written as DNA, the CDR3 is TGCAGCGGGGGTTGGGCGCCGGACACCGGGGAGCTGTTTTTT. Residues: CSGGWAPDTGELFF. The chain has TRBV29-1 and TRBJ2-2, with D unclear. Germline V gene lookup returns CDR1 SQVTM and CDR2 ANQGSEA. Trimming shortened V by 7 bases and J by 3 bases, and 15 bases separated the two germline ends. This CDR3 is built from 14 residues.

This rearrangement joins TRBV5-1 to TRBJ2-2, with D maybe TRBD1 (5 bases). CDR1 and CDR2 (germline): SGHRS, YFSETQ. CDR3 length equals 14 residues. Trimming stripped 3 bases from V and 6 bases from J, with 12 bases between. The CDR3 spells CASSSQGSPGELFF. The CDR3 DNA reads as TGCGCCAGCAGCTCCCAGGGATCCCCCGGGGAGCTGTTTTTT.

This CDR3 reads CASSYGGSWPNYGYTF. Here the CDR3 DNA reads TGTGCCAGCAGCTACGGGGGTTCGTGGCCTAACTATGGCTACACCTTC. The V call is TRBV28, the J call TRBJ1-2, with D perhaps matching TRBD1 (5 bases). V lost 6 bases and J 0 bases, leaving 17 bases between the germline ends. The length of the CDR3 is 16 residues. Germline loops: CDR1 MDHEN, CDR2 SYDVKM.

This clone was seen once. The V gene is TRBV5-1, the J gene TRBJ2-7; the D gene is possibly TRBD1 (6 bases). This CDR3 is 14 amino acids long. The germline V and J ends were trimmed by 2 bases and 1 base, with 10 bases remaining between them. CDR1 SGHRS and CDR2 YFSETQ come from the germline V gene. The CDR3 nucleotides are TGCGCCAGCAGCTTAGGGGGACGTTCCTACGAGCAGTACTTC. Amino acids: CASSLGGRSYEQYF.

This chain connects TRBV27 to TRBJ2-1, with 11 bases fitting TRBD2. The germline CDR1 and CDR2 sequences are MNHEY and SMNVEV (reference sequence). CDR3 length: 15 amino acids. V was pared by 3 bases and J by 9 bases, with 7 bases of the junction left unmatched. In DNA form, the CDR3 reads TGTGCCAGCAGTTTGGGTAGCGGGGGGGCAGGTGAGCAGTTCTTC. As protein: CASSLGSGGAGEQFF.

This clone was recorded only once. The chain links TRBV27 to TRBJ2-3; 7 bases match TRBD2. The CDR3 spans 15 residues. V lost 2 bases and J lost 2; bases outside the gene matches: 4. Germline assignment: CDR1 MNHEY and CDR2 SMNVEV (reference sequence). CDR3 in amino acids: CASSLSGELTDTQYF. DNA of the CDR3: TGTGCCAGCAGTTTAAGCGGGGAACTCACAGATACGCAGTATTTT.

The chain employs TRBV10-2 and TRBJ1-6; D remains unclear. The CDR3 runs to 13 residues. Trimming stripped 2 bases from V and 7 bases from J, with 6 bases between. The germline gives CDR1 WSHSY, CDR2 SAAADI. CDR3 nucleotide sequence: TGCGCCAGCAGTGAGACCAGAAATTCACCCCTCCACTTT. This encodes CASSETRNSPLHF.

This sequence joins TRBV27 and TRBJ1-6; D call uncertain. Germline V CDR1 and CDR2: MNHEY, SMNVEV (reference sequence). The length of the CDR3 is 14 residues. Trimming took 2 bases from V and 8 from J, leaving 10 bases between them. CDR3 sequence reads: CASSLLGGDSPLHF. Here the CDR3 DNA reads TGTGCCAGCAGTTTACTAGGTGGTGATTCACCCCTCCACTTT.

This chain uses TRBV2 with TRBJ1-2; 10 positions match TRBD1. J gave up 8 bases and V 6 bases, and 9 bases lay outside the gene matches. This CDR3 is built from 14 residues. CDR1 SNHLY and CDR2 FYNNEI come from the germline V gene. CDR3 nucleotide sequence: TGTGCCAGCAGCCCCGAGACAGGGGGCCAAGGCTACACCTTC. Its protein product is CASSPETGGQGYTF.